This entry lists 16 T cell receptor beta chains sequenced from one sample in a study of T cell responses to AZD1222 COVID-19 vaccine. The data were produced by immunoSEQ multiplex PCR, yet TCRdb's version contains in-frame clones alone and is incomplete. In the table there are more than 110,000 clones, approximately 86% of which are singletons. The material sequenced was peripheral blood, taken on day 0 of AZD1222 vaccination. The receptors shown here come from an adult in good health.

The gene calls are TRBV5-1 and TRBJ2-2; D might be TRBD1 or TRBD2, each matching 6 bases. V was cut by 4 bases and J by 7 bases, with 14 bases left in between. CDR3 size: 14 residues. Germline V CDR1 and CDR2: SGHRS, YFSETQ. The chain's CDR3 is CASSQGTSSGELFF. CDR3 nucleotides: TGCGCCAGCAGCCAGGGGACTTCTAGCGGGGAGCTGTTTTTT.

The chain links TRBV6-5 to TRBJ2-7; 7 bases map to TRBD2. The CDR3 spans 13 residues. The trim removed 10 bases at V and 3 bases at J, leaving 9 bases unmatched. Germline V gives CDR1 MNHEY, CDR2 SVGAGI. In DNA, the CDR3 is TGTGCCACAGCGGGGATACAAGGCTACGAGCAGTACTTC. This gives the protein CATAGIQGYEQYF.

This rearrangement joins TRBV15 to TRBJ1-2, with 10 bases lining up with TRBD1. The CDR3 consists of 14 residues. Trimming took 3 bases from V and 6 from J; bases not matched to a gene: 4. Germline V gene sequence: CDR1 LNHNV, CDR2 YYDKDF (reference sequence). CDR3 sequence reads: CATSSRQGAHGYTF. The CDR3 bases are TGTGCCACCAGCAGCCGACAGGGGGCGCATGGCTACACCTTC. Together with reference TRBV15 and TRBJ1-2, the CDR3 gives the full variable domain: DAMVIQNPRYQVTQFGKPVTLSCSQTLNHNVMYWYQQKSSQAPKLLFHYYDKDFNNEADTPDNFQSRRPNTSFCFLDIRSPGLGDTAMYLCATSSRQGAHGYTFGSGTRLTVV.

This clone was seen just once. V and J are TRBV12-3 or TRBV12-4 and TRBJ2-7, with D hard to call. This CDR3 comprises 11 residues. Trimming shortened V by 6 bases and J by 5 bases, and 8 bases separated the two germline ends. CDR3 residues: CASSRLDEQYF. CDR3 nucleotides: TGTGCCAGCAGCCGGCTGGACGAGCAGTACTTC.

The chain carries TRBV7-2 and TRBJ1-1; 7 bases match TRBD1. CDR3 length: 13 residues. The ends lost 4 bases at V and 8 bases at J; junction bases unmatched: 7. Germline V gives CDR1 SGHTA, CDR2 FQGNSA. Here the CDR3 reads CASSSRGGVEAFF. The CDR3 DNA sequence: TGTGCCAGCAGCTCCAGGGGGGGGGTAGAAGCTTTCTTT. The whole variable domain, filled in from reference TRBV7-2 and TRBJ1-1, reads GAGVSQSPSNKVTEKGKDVELRCDPISGHTALYWYRQSLGQGLEFLIYFQGNSAPDKSGLPSDRFSAERTGGSVSTLTIQRTQQEDSAVYLCASSSRGGVEAFFGQGTRLTVV.

The chain is built from TRBV5-1 and TRBJ2-7, with 8 bases aligning to TRBD1. The V gene end was trimmed by 3 bases and the J gene end by 4 bases; junction bases not matched to a gene: 0. Germline-derived CDR1 and CDR2 are SGHRS and YFSETQ. There are 12 residues in the CDR3. This CDR3 is CASSWTGYEQYF. CDR3 bases: TGCGCCAGCAGCTGGACAGGGTACGAGCAGTACTTC.

The V gene is TRBV7-9, the J gene TRBJ2-7; D not resolved. This CDR3 contains 13 residues. Trimming pared 5 bases from V and 0 bases from J, leaving 8 bases between. The germline V gene encodes CDR1 SEHNR and CDR2 FQNEAQ (reference sequence). The CDR3 DNA is TGTGCCAGCAGCCCCCTTTCCTCCTACGAGCAGTACTTC. Residues: CASSPLSSYEQYF.

The chain has TRBV7-8 and TRBJ1-1; unclear D gene. Germline CDR1 SGHVS, CDR2 FQNEAQ. Trimming stripped 3 bases from V and 1 base from J, with 6 bases between. The CDR3 consists of 13 residues. This CDR3 reads CASSLTPNTEAFF. The CDR3 DNA is TGTGCCAGCAGCTTGACACCGAACACTGAAGCTTTCTTT.

V usage is TRBV19 and J usage is TRBJ2-1, with D possibly being TRBD1 (6 bases). The V end was cut by 5 bases, the J end by 0 bases, with 14 bases between. Germline V gene sequence: CDR1 LNHDA, CDR2 SQIVND (reference sequence). The CDR3 has 16 amino acids. The CDR3 DNA reads TGTGCCAGTAGTGCCGGACAGCCGAGCTCCTACAATGAGCAGTTCTTC. Its translation: CASSAGQPSSYNEQFF.

The chain joins TRBV28 to TRBJ1-1; D ambiguous. V lost 4 bases and J 1 base, leaving 10 bases between the germline ends. This CDR3 region has 14 residues. Germline V CDR1 and CDR2: MDHEN, SYDVKM. The chain's CDR3 is CASSSPGANTEAFF. The CDR3 DNA reads TGTGCCAGCAGTTCACCCGGTGCGAACACTGAAGCTTTCTTT.

J is TRBJ2-7 and V is TRBV6-5; TRBD2 aligns across 13 bases. The germline V gene encodes CDR1 MNHEY and CDR2 SVGAGI. CDR3 size: 16 residues. V trimming: 0 bases; J trimming: 6 bases; junction bases outside the gene matches: 5. The CDR3 is CASSYSTSGRAGEQYF. CDR3 sequence (DNA): TGTGCCAGCAGTTACTCTACTAGCGGGAGGGCTGGCGAGCAGTACTTC.

This clone has only one observation. The CDR3 reads CASRSGLMNTEAFF. As DNA, the CDR3 is TGTGCCAGCAGGTCCGGGCTCATGAACACTGAAGCTTTCTTT. The chain uses TRBV6-5 and TRBJ1-1; no definite D call. CDR1 and CDR2 (germline): MNHEY, SVGAGI. This CDR3 is 14 amino acids long. Trimming pared 6 bases from V and 0 bases from J, leaving 11 bases between.

The J gene is TRBJ2-5, the V gene TRBV5-1, with D perhaps matching TRBD2 (6 bases). The V and J ends lost 5 bases and 4 bases respectively, with 12 bases between them. CDR1 and CDR2 from the germline V gene are SGHRS and YFSETQ. CDR3 length: 13 amino acids. The CDR3 loop is CASRREYGETQYF. DNA for the CDR3: TGCGCCAGCAGACGGGAGTACGGAGAGACCCAGTACTTC.

The V and J genes are TRBV19 and TRBJ1-4; TRBD1 matches 8 bases. In germline, CDR1 is LNHDA, CDR2 SQIVND (reference sequence). The trim removed 6 bases at V and 6 bases at J, leaving 15 bases unmatched. The CDR3 spans 17 residues. The CDR3 sequence is CASRGRRGQGAYEKLFF. In DNA, the CDR3 is TGTGCCAGTAGAGGACGACGCGGCCAGGGGGCTTATGAAAAACTGTTTTTT.

The chain couples TRBV11-2 to TRBJ2-7; no firm D call. Per germline, CDR1 SGHAT and CDR2 FQNNGV. The CDR3 is 12 residues long. V shed 2 bases and J shed 3 bases, with 5 bases lying between them. The CDR3 reads CASSLTGYEQYF. In DNA, the CDR3 is TGTGCCAGCAGCTTAACGGGCTACGAGCAGTACTTC.

The V gene is TRBV10-2, the J gene TRBJ1-3; weak D call: TRBD1 (5 bases). Germline V CDR1 and CDR2: WSHSY, SAAADI. There are 17 residues in the CDR3. V lost 0 bases, J lost 0 bases, and 12 bases lay in between. The CDR3 reads CASSESTDTISGNTIYF. CDR3 bases: TGCGCCAGCAGTGAGTCGACGGACACCATCTCTGGAAACACCATATATTTT.